Below are 12 T cell receptor beta chains sequenced from a single sample in a study of shared clonotypes between healthy human individuals. Produced via immunoSEQ multiplex PCR; TCRdb's table is partial and in-frame only. The sample lists fewer than 600,000 clones, around three quarters seen once, with about 12% in the top ten. The sample comprised PBMCs. The receptors were gathered from a woman aged 40-49 years in good health. Some clones in this sample may be carry-over from other donors' samples.

The chain joins TRBV27 to TRBJ2-7, with 10 nucleotides matching TRBD2. CDR1 and CDR2 (germline): MNHEY, SMNVEV (reference sequence). CDR3 size: 14 residues. The V and J ends lost 3 bases and 7 bases, in that order; junction bases with no gene match: 6. Here the CDR3 DNA reads TGTGCCAGCAGTTTGGCTAGCGGGAGTAGAGAGCAGTACTTC. Its protein product is CASSLASGSREQYF.

This clone was found once. The V and J genes are TRBV2 and TRBJ1-1; no clear D. The V gene lost 4 bases and the J gene lost 0 bases, with 6 bases spanning the gap. Germline lookup yields CDR1 SNHLY and CDR2 FYNNEI. The CDR3 is 13 amino acids. CDR3 sequence reads: CASSGGLNTEAFF. DNA for the CDR3: TGTGCCAGCAGTGGCGGATTGAACACTGAAGCTTTCTTT. The full variable domain, rest sourced from reference TRBV2 and TRBJ1-1, is EPEVTQTPSHQVTQMGQEVILRCVPISNHLYFYWYRQILGQKVEFLVSFYNNEISEKSEIFDDQFSVERPDGSNFTLKIRSTKLEDSAMYFCASSGGLNTEAFFGQGTRLTVV.

This clone was counted only a few times. V usage is TRBV30 and J usage is TRBJ2-7, with 9 positions matching TRBD1. The CDR3 has 15 residues. J was trimmed by 4 bases and V by 1 base; bases with no gene match: 8. Germline loops: CDR1 GTSNPN, CDR2 SVGIG (reference sequence). The CDR3 protein is CAWSEKGTGSYEQYF. The CDR3 DNA reads TGTGCCTGGAGTGAGAAGGGGACAGGGTCTTACGAGCAGTACTTC.

The chain recombines TRBV2 with TRBJ1-2, with TRBD1 matching over 9 bases. The V and J ends lost 6 bases and 4 bases, in that order; junction bases with no gene match: 9. The germline V gene encodes CDR1 SNHLY and CDR2 FYNNEI. This CDR3 spans 15 amino acids. The DNA for the CDR3 is TGTGCCAGCAGCGCCCGGACAGGGGTTGGCTATGGCTACACCTTC. This encodes CASSARTGVGYGYTF.

The CDR3 sequence: CASSLTGGELYNEQFF. CDR3 bases: TGTGCCAGCAGCTTAACGGGCGGGGAATTGTACAATGAGCAGTTCTTC. The V call is TRBV7-2, the J call TRBJ2-1; tentative D call: TRBD2 (6 bases). This CDR3 has 16 residues. Looked up from germline, CDR1 is SGHTA and CDR2 is FQGNSA. Trimming removed 2 bases from V and 4 bases from J, with 15 bases in between. Variable domain in full (rest from reference TRBV7-2 and TRBJ2-1): GAGVSQSPSNKVTEKGKDVELRCDPISGHTALYWYRQSLGQGLEFLIYFQGNSAPDKSGLPSDRFSAERTGGSVSTLTIQRTQQEDSAVYLCASSLTGGELYNEQFFGPGTRLTVL.

The rearrangement links TRBV10-3 to TRBJ1-1, with D hard to call. There are 13 residues in the CDR3. Between the trimmed V and J ends, which lost 7 bases and 1 base, there was a span of 10 bases. Germline V lookup: CDR1 ENHRY, CDR2 SYGVKD. CDR3 amino acids: CAINPTANTEAFF. Written as DNA, the CDR3 is TGTGCCATCAACCCAACAGCGAACACTGAAGCTTTCTTT.

There are many counts of this clone. The same CDR3 arises from other DNA sequences in this sample as well. The gene calls are TRBV19 and TRBJ1-2; TRBD1 might be the D (5 bases). The CDR3 sequence is 13 residues long. Looked up from germline, CDR1 is LNHDA and CDR2 is SQIVND (reference sequence). V was shortened by 3 bases and J by 4 bases, with 9 bases between the two germline ends. The CDR3 nucleotides read TGTGCCAGTAGTATGCAGGGATCCTATGGCTACACCTTC. Encoded protein: CASSMQGSYGYTF.

This rearrangement joins TRBV7-9 to TRBJ2-7, with TRBD2 matching over 9 bases. The V gene's germline CDR1 is SEHNR and CDR2 FQNEAQ (reference sequence). The ends lost 5 bases at V and 3 bases at J; junction bases unmatched: 8. This CDR3 has 15 amino acids. CDR3 coding DNA: TGTGCCAGCAGCAGTACCCTTAGCGGGAGCTACGAGCAGTACTTC. Translation gives CASSSTLSGSYEQYF.

This clone was recorded a few times. The chain is built from TRBV9 and TRBJ2-1; tentatively, D is TRBD2 (6 bases). The CDR3 sequence is 15 residues long. Trimming took off 1 base at V and 3 bases at J, with 11 bases between the two ends. The germline V gene has CDR1 SGDLS and CDR2 YYNGEE. CDR3 sequence: CASSVNGGDYNEQFF. CDR3 coding DNA: TGTGCCAGCAGCGTAAACGGAGGGGACTACAATGAGCAGTTCTTC.

This clone came up many times. The genes are TRBV27 and TRBJ1-2; the match to TRBD1 covers 7 bases. The junction had 11 bases not matched to a gene; V was cut back by 6 bases and J by 4 bases. The CDR3 is 15 residues long. Germline CDR1 MNHEY, CDR2 SMNVEV (reference sequence). The CDR3 spells CASRAGTASFYGYTF. CDR3 coding DNA: TGTGCCAGCAGGGCCGGGACAGCTTCCTTCTATGGCTACACCTTC.

This rearrangement joins TRBV29-1 to TRBJ2-7; the D call may be TRBD1 or TRBD2 (6 bases each). The CDR3 length is 13 residues. The V end was cut by 4 bases, the J end by 0 bases, with 10 bases between. Germline V gene sequence: CDR1 SQVTM, CDR2 ANQGSEA. The CDR3 DNA sequence: TGCAGCGTTGTGGGGGGCAACTCCTACGAGCAGTACTTC. Translating it yields CSVVGGNSYEQYF.

This chain connects TRBV29-1 to TRBJ1-1, with D unclear. Trimming removed 4 bases at V and 2 bases at J, with 2 bases between. Germline V lookup: CDR1 SQVTM, CDR2 ANQGSEA. The CDR3 totals 10 residues. The CDR3 nucleotides read TGCAGCGTTGTAAACACTGAAGCTTTCTTT. Residues: CSVVNTEAFF. Full variable domain (remainder filled in from reference TRBV29-1 and TRBJ1-1): SAVISQKPSRDICQRGTSLTIQCQVDSQVTMMFWYRQQPGQSLTLIATANQGSEATYESGFVIDKFPISRPNLTFSTLTVSNMSPEDSSIYLCSVVNTEAFFGQGTRLTVV.